The sequence of this T cell receptor (beta chain) was determined in a study of T cell responses to AZD1222 COVID-19 vaccine. Findings and limits, study-wide: Donor demographics were predominantly white British with a female majority; clonal diversity may be underestimated. CD4 TCRs covered the whole spike, strongest at regions 160-218 and 743-854. Only 6 or 7 individuals given AZD1222 were seropositive at baseline.

Germline CDR1 is LGHDT and CDR2 is YNNKEL (reference sequence). Losses at the gene ends were 4 bases for V and 0 bases for J; bases not matched to a gene: 5. The CDR3 has 17 residues. Profiled with immunoSEQ multiplex PCR; TCRdb holds only in-frame clones, not every one. The table includes 110,000 to 150,000 clones, approximately 91% detected once. As concerns this clone: The antigen is undetermined.

The chain uses TRBV3-1 (or the pseudogene TRBV3-2) and TRBJ2-6; 8 positions agree with TRBD1. This specimen consisted of peripheral blood, obtained 28 days after the second AZD1222 dose. This TCR came from an adult who received the AZD1222 COVID-19 vaccine. This CDR3 reads CASSPGQGISGANVLTF. The CDR3 coding sequence is TGTGCCAGCAGCCCAGGACAGGGCATCTCTGGGGCCAACGTCCTGACTTTC.